This TCR beta chain appears in the sequencing data of a study of T cells after somatic rescue of genetic block. Profiling relied on immunoSEQ multiplex PCR, and the TCRdb table lists in-frame clones only, not all of them. The sample holds 85,000 to 100,000 clones, about 87% seen once. V gave up 1 base and J gave up 8 bases; unmatched junction bases: 9. Germline CDR1 is LNHDA and CDR2 is SQIVND (reference sequence). CDR3 size: 15 residues. The source material was peripheral blood mononuclear cells (PBMCs). This TCR came from a woman aged 18-29 years. The V and J genes are TRBV19 and TRBJ1-1, with 8 bases aligning to TRBD1. The CDR3, as DNA: TGTGCCAGTAGTATAGTCTCGGACAGGGAGGGGGAAGCTTTCTTT. This codes for CASSIVSDREGEAFF.